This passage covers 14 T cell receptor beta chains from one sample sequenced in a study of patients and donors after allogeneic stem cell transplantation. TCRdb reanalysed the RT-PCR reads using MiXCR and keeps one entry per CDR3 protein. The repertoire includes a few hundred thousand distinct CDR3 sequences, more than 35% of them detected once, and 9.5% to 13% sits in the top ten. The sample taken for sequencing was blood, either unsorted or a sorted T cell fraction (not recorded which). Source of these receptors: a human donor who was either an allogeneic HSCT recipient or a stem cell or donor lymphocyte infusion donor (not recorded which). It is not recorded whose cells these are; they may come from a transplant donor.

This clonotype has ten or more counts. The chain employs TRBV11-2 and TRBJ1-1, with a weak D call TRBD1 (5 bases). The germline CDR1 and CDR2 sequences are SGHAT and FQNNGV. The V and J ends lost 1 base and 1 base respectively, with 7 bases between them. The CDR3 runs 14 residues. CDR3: CASSLGQQNTEAFF. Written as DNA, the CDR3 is TGTGCCAGCAGCTTAGGACAGCAGAACACTGAAGCTTTCTTT. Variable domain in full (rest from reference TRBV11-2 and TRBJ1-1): EAGVAQSPRYKIIEKRQSVAFWCNPISGHATLYWYQQILGQGPKLLIQFQNNGVVDDSQLPKDRFSAERLKGVDSTLKIQPAKLEDSAVYLCASSLGQQNTEAFFGQGTRLTVV.

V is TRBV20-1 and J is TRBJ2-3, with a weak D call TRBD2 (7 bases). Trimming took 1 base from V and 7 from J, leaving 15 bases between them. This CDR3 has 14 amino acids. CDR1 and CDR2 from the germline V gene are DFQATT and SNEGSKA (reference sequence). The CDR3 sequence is CSARVRGASNTQYF. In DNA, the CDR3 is TGCAGTGCTAGAGTTCGGGGGGCGTCTAATACGCAGTATTTT.

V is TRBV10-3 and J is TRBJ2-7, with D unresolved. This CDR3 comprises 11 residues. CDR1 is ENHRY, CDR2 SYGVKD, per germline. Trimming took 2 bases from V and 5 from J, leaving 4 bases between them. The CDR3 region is CAISESNEQYF. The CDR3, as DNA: TGTGCCATCAGTGAGAGTAACGAGCAGTACTTC.

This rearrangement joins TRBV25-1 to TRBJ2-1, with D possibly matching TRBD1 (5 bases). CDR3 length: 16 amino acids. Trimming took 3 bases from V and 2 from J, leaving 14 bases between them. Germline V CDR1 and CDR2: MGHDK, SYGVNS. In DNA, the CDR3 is TGTGCCAGCAGTGATCTAGGGGCCCTAGCCTACAATGAGCAGTTCTTC. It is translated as CASSDLGALAYNEQFF. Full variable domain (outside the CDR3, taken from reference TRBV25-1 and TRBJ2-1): EADIYQTPRYLVIGTGKKITLECSQTMGHDKMYWYQQDPGMELHLIHYSYGVNSTEKGDLSSESTVSRIRTEHFPLTLESARPSHTSQYLCASSDLGALAYNEQFFGPGTRLTVL.

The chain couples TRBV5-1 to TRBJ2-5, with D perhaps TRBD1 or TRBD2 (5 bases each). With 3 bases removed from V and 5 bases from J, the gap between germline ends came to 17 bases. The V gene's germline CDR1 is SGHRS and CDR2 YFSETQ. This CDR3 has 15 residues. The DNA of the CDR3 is TGCGCCAGCAGCTCCCGGGATCCTAAGGGGGAGACCCAGTACTTC. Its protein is CASSSRDPKGETQYF.

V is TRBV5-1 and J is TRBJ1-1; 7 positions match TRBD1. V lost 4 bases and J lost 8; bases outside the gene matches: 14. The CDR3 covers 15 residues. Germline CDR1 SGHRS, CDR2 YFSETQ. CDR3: CASSRRQGAGQEAFF. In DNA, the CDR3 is TGCGCCAGCAGCAGGAGACAGGGAGCGGGTCAGGAAGCTTTCTTT. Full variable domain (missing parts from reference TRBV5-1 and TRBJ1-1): KAGVTQTPRYLIKTRGQQVTLSCSPISGHRSVSWYQQTPGQGLQFLFEYFSETQRNKGNFPGRFSGRQFSNSRSEMNVSTLELGDSALYLCASSRRQGAGQEAFFGQGTRLTVV.

This CDR3 reads CATSAQRDQPQHF. The DNA for the CDR3 is TGTGCCACCAGTGCCCAACGGGATCAGCCCCAGCATTTT. The rearrangement joins TRBV24-1 to TRBJ1-5; D unclear. V was shortened by 5 bases and J by 5 bases, with 9 bases between the two germline ends. This CDR3 spans 13 amino acids. Germline CDR1 and CDR2: KGHDR and SFDVKD.

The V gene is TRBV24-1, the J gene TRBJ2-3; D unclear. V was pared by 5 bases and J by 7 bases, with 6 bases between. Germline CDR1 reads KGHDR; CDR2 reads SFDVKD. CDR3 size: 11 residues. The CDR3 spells CATSVRNTQYF. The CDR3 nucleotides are TGTGCCACCAGTGTACGAAATACGCAGTATTTT.

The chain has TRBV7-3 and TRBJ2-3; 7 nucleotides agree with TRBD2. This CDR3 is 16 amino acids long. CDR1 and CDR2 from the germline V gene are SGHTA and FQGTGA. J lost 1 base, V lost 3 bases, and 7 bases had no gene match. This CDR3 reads CASSFSGGSGTDTQYF. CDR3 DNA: TGTGCCAGCAGCTTCTCCGGGGGGTCCGGCACAGATACGCAGTATTTT.

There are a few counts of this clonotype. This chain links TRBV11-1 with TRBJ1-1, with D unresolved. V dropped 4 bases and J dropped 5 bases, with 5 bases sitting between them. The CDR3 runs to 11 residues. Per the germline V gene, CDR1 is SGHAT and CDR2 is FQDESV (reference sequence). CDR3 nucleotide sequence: TGTGCCAGCAGCTGGGCAACTGAAGCTTTCTTT. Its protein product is CASSWATEAFF.

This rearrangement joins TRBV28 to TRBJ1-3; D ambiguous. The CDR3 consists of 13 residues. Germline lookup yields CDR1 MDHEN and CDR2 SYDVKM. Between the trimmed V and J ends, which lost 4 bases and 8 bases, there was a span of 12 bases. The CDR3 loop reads CASSSPSEDTIYF. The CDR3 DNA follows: TGTGCCAGCAGTTCTCCGTCGGAAGACACCATATATTTT.

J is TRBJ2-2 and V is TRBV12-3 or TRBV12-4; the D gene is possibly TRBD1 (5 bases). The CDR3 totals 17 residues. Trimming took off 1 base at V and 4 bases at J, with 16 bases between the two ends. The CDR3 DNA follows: TGTGCCAGCAGTTTAGAGGCCCAGGGTGTAGGCACCGGGGAGCTGTTTTTT. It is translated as CASSLEAQGVGTGELFF.

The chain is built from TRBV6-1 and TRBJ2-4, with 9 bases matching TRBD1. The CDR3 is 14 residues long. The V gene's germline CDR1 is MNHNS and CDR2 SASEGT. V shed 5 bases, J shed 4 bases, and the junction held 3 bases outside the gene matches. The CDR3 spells CASSPGTGKNIQYF. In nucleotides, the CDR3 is TGTGCCAGCAGTCCCGGGACAGGGAAAAACATTCAGTACTTC.

The CDR3 is CASSLMVGNTEAFF. The CDR3 nucleotides read TGCGCCAGCAGCTTGATGGTGGGGAACACTGAAGCTTTCTTT. The genes are TRBV5-1 and TRBJ1-1; unclear D gene. The CDR3 has 14 residues. In germline, CDR1 is SGHRS, CDR2 YFSETQ. The V end lost 1 base, the J end lost 1 base, and 8 bases lay between the germline ends.